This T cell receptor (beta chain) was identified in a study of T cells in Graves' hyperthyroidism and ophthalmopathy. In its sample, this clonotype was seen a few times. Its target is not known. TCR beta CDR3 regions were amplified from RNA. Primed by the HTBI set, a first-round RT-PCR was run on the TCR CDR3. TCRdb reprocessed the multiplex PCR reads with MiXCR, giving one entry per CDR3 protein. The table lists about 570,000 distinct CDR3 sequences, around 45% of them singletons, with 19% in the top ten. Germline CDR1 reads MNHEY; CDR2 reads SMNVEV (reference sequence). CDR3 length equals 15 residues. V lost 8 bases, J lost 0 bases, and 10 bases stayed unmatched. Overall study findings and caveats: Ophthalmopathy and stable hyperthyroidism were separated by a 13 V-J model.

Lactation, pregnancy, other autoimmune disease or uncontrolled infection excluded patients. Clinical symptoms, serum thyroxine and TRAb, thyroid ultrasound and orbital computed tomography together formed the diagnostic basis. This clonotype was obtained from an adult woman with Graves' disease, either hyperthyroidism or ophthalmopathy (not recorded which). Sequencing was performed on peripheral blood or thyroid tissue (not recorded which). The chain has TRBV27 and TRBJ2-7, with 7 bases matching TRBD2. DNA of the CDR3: TGTGCCAGCGGGCGTCTAGCGGAAAACTCCTACGAGCAGTACTTC. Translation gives CASGRLAENSYEQYF.